Here is one T cell receptor (beta chain) with its context. TCRdb re-derived calls from the PCR reads in MiXCR, one entry per CDR3 protein. The table has 10,000 to 14,000 distinct CDR3 sequences, around 56% seen once; the top ten hold 35%. These data are taken from a study of tumor-infiltrating lymphocytes in oesophageal squamous cell carcinoma. The trim removed 5 bases at V and 3 bases at J, leaving 4 bases unmatched. The CDR3 has 14 amino acids. Germline assignment: CDR1 KGHSH and CDR2 LQKENI. Sequencing input: esophageal tumor tissue. The source of this sequence is a male donor with esophageal squamous cell carcinoma. The chain combines TRBV18 with TRBJ1-3; 7 bases are shared with TRBD1. CDR3 amino acids: CASSYGTVGNTIYF. Written as DNA, the CDR3 is TGTGCCAGCTCATATGGGACAGTTGGAAACACCATATATTTT.